This T cell receptor (beta chain) was recovered during a study of blood T cell repertoires in COVID-19. The data were produced by immunoSEQ multiplex PCR, yet TCRdb's version contains in-frame clones alone and is incomplete. The sample holds some 350,000 clones, around nine tenths seen once. Sequencing input: peripheral blood. The receptor comes from a human donor in a cohort sampled during active COVID-19.

The chain's CDR3 is CASSPPRGLAEQETQYF. CDR3 nucleotide sequence: TGTGCCAGCTCACCACCAAGGGGACTAGCGGAACAAGAGACCCAGTACTTC. The chain joins TRBV18 to TRBJ2-5; TRBD2 matches at 11 bases. Trimming took 0 bases from V and 2 from J; bases not matched to a gene: 5. The germline V gene encodes CDR1 KGHSH and CDR2 LQKENI. The CDR3 extends over 17 amino acids.